These T cell receptor beta chains were read from a single sample in a study of blood T cells in healthy people across ages. MiXCR, run by TCRdb on the 5' RACE reads, gives a single entry per CDR3 protein. The sample shows about 1.8 million distinct CDR3 sequences, 49% of them seen only once. The specimen was blood. Receptors originate from a woman aged 40 to 49 in good health. Each CDR3 is given with its conserved first and last residue. The order of the fields is V gene, J gene, D gene, clone size, CDR3 protein, CDR3 DNA. A D gene is named only where the DNA matches it firmly. For some rows the clone size is stated as once, few or many, or as a class when expanded; others skip it.

v_gene: TRBV6-6
j_gene: TRBJ1-2
d_gene: .
abundance: .
CDR3aa: CASSHDRIYGYTF
CDR3nt: TGTGCCAGCAGTCACGACCGGATCTATGGCTACACCTTC

v_gene: TRBV9
j_gene: TRBJ2-7
d_gene: .
abundance: .
CDR3aa: CASSADSHSYEQYF
CDR3nt: TGTGCCAGCAGCGCCGACAGCCACTCCTACGAGCAGTACTTC

v_gene: TRBV6-2/TRBV6-3
j_gene: TRBJ2-7
d_gene: .
abundance: .
CDR3aa: CASIKDRSYEQYF
CDR3nt: TGTGCCAGCATCAAAGACAGGTCCTACGAGCAGTACTTC

v_gene: TRBV10-3
j_gene: TRBJ2-3
d_gene: .
abundance: .
CDR3aa: CAINPQPTGTDTQYF
CDR3nt: TGTGCCATCAATCCACAGCCTACCGGCACAGATACGCAGTATTTT

v_gene: TRBV29-1
j_gene: TRBJ2-1
d_gene: .
abundance: many
CDR3aa: CSVDGLYNEQFF
CDR3nt: TGCAGCGTTGATGGGCTGTACAATGAGCAGTTCTTC

v_gene: TRBV3-1
j_gene: TRBJ1-2
d_gene: TRBD1
abundance: .
CDR3aa: CASSLGQSLGGYTF
CDR3nt: TGTGCCAGCAGCCTGGGACAGTCCTTGGGTGGCTACACCTTC

v_gene: TRBV7-8
j_gene: TRBJ2-1
d_gene: .
abundance: .
CDR3aa: CVSSSIYNEQFF
CDR3nt: TGTGTCAGCAGCTCCATCTACAATGAGCAGTTCTTC

v_gene: TRBV5-6
j_gene: TRBJ2-5
d_gene: TRBD2
abundance: .
CDR3aa: CASSLFRAVGGGEETQYF
CDR3nt: TGTGCCAGCAGCTTGTTCAGGGCGGTTGGCGGGGGGGAAGAGACCCAGTACTTC

v_gene: TRBV5-1
j_gene: TRBJ2-7
d_gene: TRBD1
abundance: few
CDR3aa: CASKLGTGVTFEQYF
CDR3nt: TGCGCCAGCAAACTCGGGACAGGGGTAACTTTCGAGCAGTACTTC

v_gene: TRBV24-1
j_gene: TRBJ2-1
d_gene: .
abundance: .
CDR3aa: CATSDARGGIYNEQFF
CDR3nt: TGTGCCACCAGTGATGCCCGGGGCGGAATATACAATGAGCAGTTCTTC

v_gene: TRBV11-2
j_gene: TRBJ2-5
d_gene: .
abundance: .
CDR3aa: CASSLDLTAAGTQYF
CDR3nt: TGTGCCAGCAGCTTAGATCTTACAGCGGCTGGGACCCAGTACTTC

v_gene: TRBV2
j_gene: TRBJ2-7
d_gene: TRBD1
abundance: once
CDR3aa: CATYTGGGGVYEQYF
CDR3nt: TGTGCGACCTACACAGGGGGCGGAGGTGTATACGAGCAGTACTTC

v_gene: TRBV7-9
j_gene: TRBJ2-7
d_gene: TRBD1
abundance: .
CDR3aa: CASSSTGGQGTDEQYF
CDR3nt: TGTGCCAGCAGCTCAACCGGGGGACAGGGTACCGACGAGCAGTACTTC

v_gene: TRBV10-3
j_gene: TRBJ2-1
d_gene: TRBD2
abundance: .
CDR3aa: CAISEWDSGGYNEQFF
CDR3nt: TGTGCCATCAGTGAGTGGGATAGCGGGGGGTACAATGAGCAGTTCTTC

v_gene: TRBV15
j_gene: TRBJ1-5
d_gene: .
abundance: .
CDR3aa: CATSREVGQSQPQHF
CDR3nt: TGTGCCACCAGCAGAGAGGTCGGGCAGAGCCAGCCCCAGCATTTT

v_gene: TRBV9
j_gene: TRBJ2-5
d_gene: TRBD1
abundance: .
CDR3aa: CASSVAPSVGTGNQETQYF
CDR3nt: TGTGCCAGCAGCGTAGCTCCGTCAGTAGGGACAGGGAATCAAGAGACCCAGTACTTC

v_gene: TRBV6-1
j_gene: TRBJ2-5
d_gene: .
abundance: .
CDR3aa: CASSFTQPYQETQYF
CDR3nt: TGTGCCAGCAGTTTTACCCAGCCGTATCAAGAGACCCAGTACTTC

v_gene: TRBV20-1
j_gene: TRBJ1-1
d_gene: .
abundance: few
CDR3aa: CSLSSAAGRTEAFF
CDR3nt: TGCAGTCTAAGTTCGGCGGCCGGTCGGACTGAAGCTTTCTTT

v_gene: TRBV28
j_gene: TRBJ2-3
d_gene: TRBD2
abundance: .
CDR3aa: CVSRESGGGTYTQYF
CDR3nt: TGTGTCAGCAGGGAGAGCGGGGGGGGCACATATACGCAGTATTTT

v_gene: TRBV20-1
j_gene: TRBJ2-7
d_gene: .
abundance: .
CDR3aa: CSARGDGSYEQYF
CDR3nt: TGCAGTGCTAGGGGGGACGGATCCTACGAGCAGTACTTC

v_gene: TRBV5-1
j_gene: TRBJ1-5
d_gene: TRBD1
abundance: .
CDR3aa: CASSLLPVGTGNNQPQHF
CDR3nt: TGCGCCAGCAGCCTCCTGCCAGTCGGGACAGGCAACAATCAGCCCCAGCATTTT

v_gene: TRBV28
j_gene: TRBJ2-3
d_gene: TRBD1
abundance: few
CDR3aa: CASSLSGQGVSDTQYF
CDR3nt: TGTGCCAGCAGTTTATCGGGACAGGGGGTCTCAGATACGCAGTATTTT

v_gene: TRBV4-3
j_gene: TRBJ1-6
d_gene: .
abundance: .
CDR3aa: CASSQLEEGASPLHF
CDR3nt: TGCGCCAGCAGCCAACTAGAAGAAGGTGCTTCACCCCTCCACTTT

v_gene: TRBV7-2
j_gene: TRBJ2-5
d_gene: .
abundance: few
CDR3aa: CASSLNYMETQYF
CDR3nt: TGTGCCAGCAGCTTAAACTATATGGAGACCCAGTACTTC

v_gene: TRBV7-9
j_gene: TRBJ1-1
d_gene: .
abundance: .
CDR3aa: CASSGDGRTEAFF
CDR3nt: TGTGCCAGCAGCGGAGACGGGAGGACTGAAGCTTTCTTT

v_gene: TRBV15
j_gene: TRBJ2-1
d_gene: TRBD1
abundance: few
CDR3aa: CATNPDRGGEQFF
CDR3nt: TGTGCCACCAACCCGGACAGGGGTGGTGAGCAGTTCTTC

v_gene: TRBV18
j_gene: TRBJ2-7
d_gene: .
abundance: .
CDR3aa: CASSPGGIGNYEQYF
CDR3nt: TGTGCCAGCTCACCAGGTGGTATAGGGAACTACGAGCAGTACTTC

v_gene: TRBV20-1
j_gene: TRBJ1-4
d_gene: TRBD1
abundance: .
CDR3aa: CSTREGAGGTNEKLFF
CDR3nt: TGCAGTACTAGAGAGGGGGCAGGGGGCACTAATGAAAAACTGTTTTTT

v_gene: TRBV7-2
j_gene: TRBJ2-3
d_gene: TRBD2
abundance: .
CDR3aa: CASSRQRGPTDTQYF
CDR3nt: TGTGCCAGCAGCCGCCAGCGGGGCCCCACAGATACGCAGTATTTT

v_gene: TRBV4-1
j_gene: TRBJ1-5
d_gene: .
abundance: once
CDR3aa: CASSQDLQVGGSNQPQHF
CDR3nt: TGCGCCAGCAGCCAAGATCTCCAGGTGGGGGGAAGCAATCAGCCCCAGCATTTT

v_gene: TRBV6-1
j_gene: TRBJ2-3
d_gene: TRBD1
abundance: .
CDR3aa: CASSEVWGTVTDTQYF
CDR3nt: TGTGCCAGCAGTGAAGTGTGGGGGACAGTTACGGATACGCAGTATTTT

v_gene: TRBV7-2
j_gene: TRBJ2-3
d_gene: .
abundance: few
CDR3aa: CASSLAGWADTQYF
CDR3nt: TGTGCCAGCAGCTTAGCCGGGTGGGCAGATACGCAGTATTTT

v_gene: TRBV6-2/TRBV6-3
j_gene: TRBJ2-1
d_gene: .
abundance: few
CDR3aa: CASSSSSSYYEQFF
CDR3nt: TGTGCCAGCAGCTCCTCGAGTAGCTACTATGAGCAGTTCTTC

v_gene: TRBV29-1
j_gene: TRBJ2-1
d_gene: TRBD1
abundance: few
CDR3aa: CRGTGNYNEQFF
CDR3nt: TGCAGGGGGACAGGGAACTACAATGAGCAGTTCTTC

v_gene: TRBV7-9
j_gene: TRBJ1-1
d_gene: TRBD1
abundance: .
CDR3aa: CASSKDRAEAFF
CDR3nt: TGTGCCAGCAGCAAAGACAGGGCTGAAGCTTTCTTT

v_gene: TRBV4-3
j_gene: TRBJ2-3
d_gene: .
abundance: few
CDR3aa: CASSLRRGISTDTQYF
CDR3nt: TGCGCCAGCAGCCTACGGAGGGGGATTAGCACAGATACGCAGTATTTT

v_gene: TRBV27
j_gene: TRBJ2-5
d_gene: TRBD2
abundance: .
CDR3aa: CASSSLLAGGYQETQYF
CDR3nt: TGTGCCAGCAGTTCCCTTTTAGCGGGGGGGTACCAAGAGACCCAGTACTTC

v_gene: TRBV6-6
j_gene: TRBJ2-7
d_gene: TRBD2
abundance: .
CDR3aa: CASSPRGGEAYEQYF
CDR3nt: TGTGCCAGCAGTCCCCGGGGGGGTGAGGCCTACGAGCAGTACTTC

v_gene: TRBV7-9
j_gene: TRBJ1-6
d_gene: TRBD1
abundance: few
CDR3aa: CASSSRPTGIAPLHF
CDR3nt: TGTGCCAGCAGCTCTAGACCGACAGGGATCGCACCCCTCCACTTT

v_gene: TRBV7-2
j_gene: TRBJ2-5
d_gene: TRBD1
abundance: .
CDR3aa: CASSLGSTGKVVGETQYF
CDR3nt: TGTGCCAGCAGCTTAGGGTCGACAGGGAAGGTTGTGGGGGAGACCCAGTACTTC

v_gene: TRBV20-1
j_gene: TRBJ2-5
d_gene: .
abundance: .
CDR3aa: CSVRQVQETQYF
CDR3nt: TGCAGCGTTCGACAGGTCCAAGAGACCCAGTACTTC